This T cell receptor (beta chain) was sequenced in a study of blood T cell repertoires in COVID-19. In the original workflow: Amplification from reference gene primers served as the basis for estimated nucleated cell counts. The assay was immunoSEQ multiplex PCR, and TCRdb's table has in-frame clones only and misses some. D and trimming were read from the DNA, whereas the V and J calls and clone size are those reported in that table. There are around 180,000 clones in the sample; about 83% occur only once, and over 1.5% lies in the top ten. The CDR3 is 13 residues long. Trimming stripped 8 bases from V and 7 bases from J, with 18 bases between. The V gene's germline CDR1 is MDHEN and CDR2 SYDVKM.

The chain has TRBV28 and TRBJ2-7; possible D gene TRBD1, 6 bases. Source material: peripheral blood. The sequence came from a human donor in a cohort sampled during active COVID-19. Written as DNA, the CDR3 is TGTGCCAGCTATGCGGGTAATCAGGGGGAGCAGTACTTC. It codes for CASYAGNQGEQYF.